The rows below give T cell receptor beta chains drawn from one sample of a study of human T cells and chemical hapten exposure. Each CDR3 protein is one row after TCRdb ran MiXCR on the RACE reads. This table has over 150,000 distinct CDR3 sequences, 28% appearing once. The sample here was whole blood, taken in connection with sensitization to the hapten diphenylcyclopropenone (DPC). All receptors come from a woman aged 18-29 years with alopecia areata. Some clones in this sample may be carry-over from other donors' samples. Each CDR3 is given with its conserved first and last residue. Fields, in order: V gene, D gene, CDR3 length, clone size, J gene, CDR3 DNA, CDR3 protein. The D gene is left open where the match is weak. Clone size, where shown, is once, few, many, or a class for clones that have expanded.

TRBV5-1	.	15	.	TRBJ1-1	TGCGCCAGCAGCTTGGACGGGATTCGGTCCACTGAAGCTTTCTTT	CASSLDGIRSTEAFF
TRBV5-1	.	15	.	TRBJ1-1	TGCGCCAGCAGCTTCTCTATCTGGGGGACCACTGAAGCTTTCTTT	CASSFSIWGTTEAFF
TRBV7-3	.	15	few	TRBJ2-1	TGTGCCAGCAGCTTGGAGGCGGCCTCCTACAATGAGCAGTTCTTC	CASSLEAASYNEQFF
TRBV12-3/TRBV12-4	TRBD2	15	.	TRBJ2-7	TGTGCCAGCAAATCAAATACGGGAGGTAGTTCCGAGCAGTACTTC	CASKSNTGGSSEQYF
TRBV20-1	.	13	.	TRBJ2-7	TGCAGTGCTAGTCGGAGGACCACCTACGAGCAGTACTTC	CSASRRTTYEQYF
TRBV20-1	.	15	.	TRBJ1-6	TGCAGTGCTAGAGAGTGGGACACCGGGAATTCACCCCTCCACTTT	CSAREWDTGNSPLHF
TRBV7-9	.	16	.	TRBJ2-6	TGTGCCAGCAGCTCCCGCGGGCCCTCTGGGGCCAACGTCCTGACTTTC	CASSSRGPSGANVLTF
TRBV5-1	TRBD2	15	.	TRBJ2-3	TGCGCCAGCAGCTCGAGCGGGGGAATCACAGATACGCAGTATTTT	CASSSSGGITDTQYF
TRBV5-1	TRBD1	14	few	TRBJ1-5	TGCGCCAGCAGCAAGGGACAGGGGGAGCAGCCCCAGCATTTT	CASSKGQGEQPQHF
TRBV7-2	.	15	.	TRBJ1-6	TGTGCCAGCAGCTTAGGATCCCAGACGGATTCACCCCTCCACTTT	CASSLGSQTDSPLHF
TRBV4-1	.	16	few	TRBJ1-6	TGCGCCAGCAGCCCCCTCGTCCGGACTCAGGGAAAACCCCTCCACTTT	CASSPLVRTQGKPLHF
TRBV14	TRBD2	17	.	TRBJ2-2	TGTGCCAGCAGCTCCTGGGAACTAGCGCCGAACACCGGGGAGCTGTTTTTT	CASSSWELAPNTGELFF
TRBV5-1	.	13	.	TRBJ2-1	TGCGCCAGCAGCCCGGACTCGACAGATGAGCAGTTCTTC	CASSPDSTDEQFF
TRBV9	TRBD1	16	.	TRBJ1-2	TGTGCCAGCAGCGTAGAAGTAACAGGGGCGGCCTATGGCTACACCTTC	CASSVEVTGAAYGYTF
TRBV7-2	TRBD2	18	.	TRBJ2-7	TGTGCCAGCAGCTTAGGATGGGGAGCGGGAGGGATATCCTACGAGCAGTACTTC	CASSLGWGAGGISYEQYF
TRBV7-8	.	13	.	TRBJ2-5	TGTGCCAGCAGCCGAACTAGCTTTCAGACCCAGTACTTC	CASSRTSFQTQYF
TRBV7-2	.	15	many	TRBJ1-5	TGTGCCAGCAGCTCCAAGGGGGTAAGGGATCAGCCCCAGCATTTT	CASSSKGVRDQPQHF
TRBV7-2	.	14	few	TRBJ2-3	TGTGCCAGCAGCTCCCCCCCCCCTCGGGATACGCAGTATTTT	CASSSPPPRDTQYF
TRBV29-1	.	14	.	TRBJ2-1	TGCAGCGTCCGGGGGGCGGGGAAATACAATGAGCAGTTCTTC	CSVRGAGKYNEQFF
TRBV7-9	.	12	few	TRBJ2-2	TGTGCCAGCAGCCCCCCGGGCGGGGAGCTGTTTTTT	CASSPPGGELFF
TRBV25-1	TRBD1	16	.	TRBJ2-7	TGTGCCAGCAGTCCCCCCGGGACAGGGAGAAGCTACGAGCAGTACTTC	CASSPPGTGRSYEQYF
TRBV12-2	.	16	few	TRBJ2-2	TGTGCAAGTCGCTTAGCCGCCCCAGGGTTCGCCGGGGAGCTGTTTTTT	CASRLAAPGFAGELFF
TRBV11-2	.	13	.	TRBJ2-3	TGTGCCAGCAGTAAGGGGGGCACAGATACGCAGTATTTT	CASSKGGTDTQYF
TRBV25-1	TRBD1	14	few	TRBJ2-7	TGTGCCAGCAGAACCGGGACAGCCTCCTACGAGCAGTACTTC	CASRTGTASYEQYF
TRBV9	TRBD1	15	.	TRBJ1-6	TGTGCCAGCAGCGTCGGACAGGGCGTTGGTTCACCCCTCCACTTT	CASSVGQGVGSPLHF
TRBV12-3/TRBV12-4	.	13	.	TRBJ2-6	TGTGCCAGCAGGAACTCTGGGGCCAACGTCCTGACTTTC	CASRNSGANVLTF
TRBV20-1	.	13	.	TRBJ2-7	TGCAGTGCTAGCCTCCGTAGTCGGCACGAGCAGTACTTC	CSASLRSRHEQYF
TRBV4-1	TRBD2	14	.	TRBJ2-7	TGCGCCAGCAGCCAACTTAGCGGGAGCTACGAGCAGTACTTC	CASSQLSGSYEQYF
TRBV6-5	TRBD1	12	.	TRBJ1-2	TGTGCCAGCAGTCTCGGACAGGGAGGCTACACCTTC	CASSLGQGGYTF
TRBV7-2	.	15	few	TRBJ1-1	TGTGCCAGCAGCTTAGGAGCCGTCACGAACACTGAAGCTTTCTTT	CASSLGAVTNTEAFF
TRBV9	TRBD1	13	once	TRBJ2-7	TGTGCCAGCAGCCGGACAGGGGTGGGCGAGCAGTACTTC	CASSRTGVGEQYF
TRBV10-3	.	14	many	TRBJ2-5	TGTGCCATCAGCCCTCTAGCTCATGGAGAGACCCAGTACTTC	CAISPLAHGETQYF
TRBV4-2	TRBD1	15	few	TRBJ2-7	TGTGCCAGCAGCCGCCCGACAGGGAGCTCCTACGAGCAGTACTTC	CASSRPTGSSYEQYF
TRBV20-1	.	12	many	TRBJ1-1	TGCAGTGCTAGGGGGGAGTACACTGAAGCTTTCTTT	CSARGEYTEAFF
TRBV12-3/TRBV12-4	.	14	few	TRBJ2-3	TGTGCCAGCAGCACGCCCAAGGGGGAGCGGACGCAGTATTTT	CASSTPKGERTQYF
TRBV10-3	TRBD2	18	.	TRBJ2-2	TGTGCCATCAGTGAGTCTAGCGGGAGAAAACCGAACACCGGGGAGCTGTTTTTT	CAISESSGRKPNTGELFF
TRBV27	.	14	.	TRBJ1-1	TGTGCCAGCAGTCTGGCGACCGGCAGCACTGAAGCTTTCTTT	CASSLATGSTEAFF
TRBV20-1	TRBD1	15	few	TRBJ1-5	TGCAGTGCTAGAGACCACGACAGGGTCAATCAGCCCCAGCATTTT	CSARDHDRVNQPQHF
TRBV7-2	.	16	.	TRBJ1-2	TGTGCCAGCAGCTTAGTGGGCAGGGCAACTAACTATGGCTACACCTTC	CASSLVGRATNYGYTF
TRBV29-1	.	13	few	TRBJ2-2	TGCAGCGTTGAAGATATGGGATCCGGGGAGCTGTTTTTT	CSVEDMGSGELFF
TRBV7-9	TRBD2	15	.	TRBJ2-7	TGTGCCAGCAGCTTAAGGACTAGCGGCTTCTACGAGCAGTACTTC	CASSLRTSGFYEQYF
TRBV19	.	12	few	TRBJ1-2	TGTGCCAGTAGTATAGATCGTCGTGGCTACACCTTC	CASSIDRRGYTF
TRBV6-6	TRBD2	15	.	TRBJ2-3	TGTGCCAGCAGTTACAATAGCGGGAGGGCTGATACGCAGTATTTT	CASSYNSGRADTQYF
TRBV6-2/TRBV6-3	.	12	few	TRBJ2-1	TGTGCCAGCAGCCCCGAGAGCAATGAGCAGTTCTTC	CASSPESNEQFF
TRBV6-2/TRBV6-3	.	13	.	TRBJ1-6	TGTGCCAGCAGTTACTCGGTGGGGTCACCCCTCCACTTT	CASSYSVGSPLHF
TRBV4-3	.	15	.	TRBJ1-4	TGCGCCAGCAGCCAAGATGTTGGTCAGTTTGAAAAACTGTTTTTT	CASSQDVGQFEKLFF
TRBV7-3	TRBD2	15	few	TRBJ2-2	TGTGCCAGCAGCGAAACTAGCGGGAGGGCCAGGGAGCTGTTTTTT	CASSETSGRARELFF
TRBV28	.	13	many	TRBJ2-7	TGTGCCAGCAGTTTGGGCTTAATCTACGAGCAGTACTTC	CASSLGLIYEQYF
TRBV6-2/TRBV6-3	TRBD2	13	.	TRBJ2-1	TGTGCCGCTAGCGGGAGGGCCTATAATGAGCAGTTCTTC	CAASGRAYNEQFF
TRBV7-3	.	16	few	TRBJ1-6	TGTGCCAGCAGCCCCGGTGGGCCCCTGGGTAATTCACCCCTCCACTTT	CASSPGGPLGNSPLHF
TRBV2	.	11	few	TRBJ2-3	TGTGCCAGCACTGACACAGATACGCAGTATTTT	CASTDTDTQYF
TRBV20-1	TRBD1	13	.	TRBJ1-2	TGCAGTGGGTCGGACAGGGTCGGCTATGGCTACACCTTC	CSGSDRVGYGYTF
TRBV10-3	.	13	.	TRBJ2-3	TGTGCCATCAATGGAGCTAGCACAGATACGCAGTATTTT	CAINGASTDTQYF
TRBV7-9	.	15	.	TRBJ1-6	TGTGCCAGCAGCTTTACAACGGGGGATAATTCACCCCTCCACTTT	CASSFTTGDNSPLHF
TRBV6-6	TRBD1	17	.	TRBJ2-7	TGTGCCAGCAGTCCTCTTACGCCGACAGGGGCGTCCTACGAGCAGTACTTC	CASSPLTPTGASYEQYF
TRBV7-8	TRBD1	14	.	TRBJ1-2	TGTGCCAGCAGCTTAGAACAGGGGGCCGGGGGCTACACCTTC	CASSLEQGAGGYTF
TRBV27	TRBD1	14	few	TRBJ1-5	TGTGCCAGCAGTTCTACAGGGGAAACTCAGCCCCAGCATTTT	CASSSTGETQPQHF
TRBV2	.	14	.	TRBJ2-3	TGTGCCAGCAATTTGGCGGGGCCTACAGATACGCAGTATTTT	CASNLAGPTDTQYF
TRBV15	.	14	few	TRBJ2-3	TGTGCCACCAGCCCTGGACTAAGCACAGATACGCAGTATTTT	CATSPGLSTDTQYF
TRBV27	.	15	.	TRBJ1-3	TGTGCCAGCAGTCTGTCATGGGGGTCTGGAAACACCATATATTTT	CASSLSWGSGNTIYF